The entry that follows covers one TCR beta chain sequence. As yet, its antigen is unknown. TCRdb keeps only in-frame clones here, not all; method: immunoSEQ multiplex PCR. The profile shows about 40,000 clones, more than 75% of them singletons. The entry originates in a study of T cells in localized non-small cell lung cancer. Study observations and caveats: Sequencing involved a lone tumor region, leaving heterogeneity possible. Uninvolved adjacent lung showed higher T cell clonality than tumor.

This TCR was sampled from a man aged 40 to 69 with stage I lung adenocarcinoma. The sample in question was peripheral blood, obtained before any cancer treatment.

The CDR3 loop reads CASSPFFGTGVPTDTQYF. CDR3 nucleotide sequence: TGTGCCAGCAGCCCCTTTTTTGGGACAGGAGTCCCGACGGATACGCAGTATTTT. This chain connects TRBV5-8 to TRBJ2-3, with TRBD1 identical over 8 bases. Germline trimming cut 4 bases from V and 6 bases from J; bases unmatched to any gene: 19. CDR3 length: 18 amino acids. Germline V gene lookup returns CDR1 SGHTS and CDR2 YDEGEE.